This TCR beta chain was profiled in a study of radiotherapy plus CTLA-4 blockade in lung cancer listed by TCRdb under 2018. The study in broad terms: Objective responses were observed in approximately 19% of enrolled patients, and disease control was achieved in 25% to 40%. The research as a whole found: After treatment with radiotherapy and ipilimumab, TCR clones that originated in tumors expanded in peripheral blood. The strongest predictors of response were reported to be early dynamic shifts in blood T cell clones along with a rise in serum interferon-beta following radiation.

As concerns this clone: Its antigen remains undetermined. The input lacks base qualities; no much larger clone sits a single base away.

In this study, focal radiation therapy paired with CTLA-4 blockade (ipilimumab) was tested in patients who had chemo-refractory metastatic non-small-cell lung cancer. Libraries were constructed by the immunoSEQ multiplex PCR assay. The clones in this table, taken by TCRdb from immuneACCESS, are in-frame only. Not every clone is retained; where verified, under half of the shortfall comes from an unresolved V gene, and the cause of the rest is unknown. Within this sample are around 30,000 clones, with roughly three quarters of them counted one time only. The leading ten clones occupy roughly 4.7% of the sample. For CDR1 and CDR2, the germline V gene lists MNHNS and SASEGT. From the cysteine through the phenylalanine, the CDR3 covers 15 amino acids. Here the CDR3 DNA is all that survives: 45 bases in frame from base 1. The V end loses 2 bases and the J end loses 12 bases, and a stretch of 20 bases separates them.

The chain joins TRBV6-1 to TRBJ2-1; D gene: possibly TRBD1, on 6 matching bases. The sample consisted of peripheral blood, taken from a patient treated with radiotherapy plus ipilimumab. The TCR sequence derives from a human donor with non-small cell lung cancer whose response to radiotherapy plus ipilimumab could not be evaluated. The CDR3 region has the sequence CASSEQPPGQGVQFF. At the DNA level, the sequence is TGTGCCAGCAGTGAACAGCCCCCGGGACAAGGCGTGCAGTTCTTC.